Listed below are T cell receptor beta chains from one sample, sequenced in a study of blood T cell repertoires in COVID-19. Libraries were prepared by immunoSEQ multiplex PCR; TCRdb keeps only in-frame clonotypes and omits some of them. This table holds about 370,000 clones, more than 70% found once. The sample comprised peripheral blood. These receptors came from a woman in her thirties with COVID-19, enrolled during active disease. Both conserved end residues are part of each CDR3. A D gene is named only where the DNA matches it firmly. Clone size is stated in some rows and not others, as once, few, many or a class when expanded.

15	TRBV27	TRBD2	TRBJ2-7	.	TGTGCCAGCAGTTTAGGGAGGGGAGTCCCCTACGAGCAGTACTTC	CASSLGRGVPYEQYF
16	TRBV9	TRBD2	TRBJ2-7	.	TGTGCCAGCAGCCCAGGGGGACTAGCGGGAGTGGGTGAGCAGTACTTC	CASSPGGLAGVGEQYF
13	TRBV5-1	TRBD1	TRBJ1-2	.	TGCGCCAGCAGATGGGGACAGGGAGGCGGCTACACCTTC	CASRWGQGGGYTF
15	TRBV7-2	TRBD1	TRBJ1-1	.	TGTGCCAGCAGCGGAGTCAGGGGGGTGAACACTGAAGCTTTCTTT	CASSGVRGVNTEAFF
16	TRBV11-2	TRBD1	TRBJ2-5	.	TGTGCCAGCAGCTACTCCGGGACAGGGTACCAAGAGACCCAGTACTTC	CASSYSGTGYQETQYF
16	TRBV15	.	TRBJ2-3	.	TGTGCCACCAGCGCCCCTCGAGAACCTAGCACAGATACGCAGTATTTT	CATSAPREPSTDTQYF
15	TRBV6-5	TRBD1	TRBJ2-7	.	TGTGCCAGCAGTTACTCCGGGACAGGCCTCTACGAGCAGTACTTC	CASSYSGTGLYEQYF
12	TRBV4-1	.	TRBJ1-1	few	TGCGCCAGTTCACAGGGGAACACTGAAGCTTTCTTT	CASSQGNTEAFF
15	TRBV6-6	TRBD1	TRBJ1-5	.	TGTGCCAGCAGTGCCCGGGACAGAATAAATCAGCCCCAGCATTTT	CASSARDRINQPQHF
15	TRBV2	.	TRBJ2-1	.	TGTGCCAGCAGTGAGTCGGTATCGTCCTACAATGAGCAGTTCTTC	CASSESVSSYNEQFF
13	TRBV28	.	TRBJ2-2	few	TGTGCCAGCAGTTTGTGGCAGACCGGGGAGCTGTTTTTT	CASSLWQTGELFF
17	TRBV7-9	TRBD2	TRBJ2-2	.	TGTGCCAGCAGCTTACGAGGGACTAAGGACGGCACCGGGGAGCTGTTTTTT	CASSLRGTKDGTGELFF
16	TRBV9	.	TRBJ2-2	once	TGTGCCAGCAGCGTTTCCGACAGGTTGAACACCGGGGAGCTGTTTTTT	CASSVSDRLNTGELFF
15	TRBV2	TRBD1	TRBJ2-1	.	TGTGCCAGCAGTGCGGACAGGGGATCCTACAATGAGCAGTTCTTC	CASSADRGSYNEQFF
15	TRBV13	.	TRBJ2-3	.	TGTGCCAGCAGCCCCCTGGGCCAGAGTGCAGATACGCAGTATTTT	CASSPLGQSADTQYF
13	TRBV30	.	TRBJ1-1	.	TGTGCCTGGGTAGGCGTACGGGGCACTGAAGCTTTCTTT	CAWVGVRGTEAFF
15	TRBV24-1	TRBD2	TRBJ2-1	.	TGTGCCACCAGTGATTACGGGACTAGAAGGGATGAGCAGTTCTTC	CATSDYGTRRDEQFF
16	TRBV2	TRBD1	TRBJ2-2	.	TGTGCCAGCAGTGCAAGGCAGGGGGTGAACACCGGGGAGCTGTTTTTT	CASSARQGVNTGELFF
14	TRBV6-5	TRBD1	TRBJ1-1	.	TGTGCCAGCAGCAGGGGCGGACAGGACACTGAAGCTTTCTTT	CASSRGGQDTEAFF
15	TRBV7-6	.	TRBJ2-7	.	TGTGCCAGCAGCTTAATCCAGGCAAGCTCCTACGAGCAGTACTTC	CASSLIQASSYEQYF
15	TRBV3-1/TRBV3-2	.	TRBJ2-1	.	TGTGCCAGCAGCCAAGATGGCTGGCTCTACAATGAGCAGTTCTTC	CASSQDGWLYNEQFF
14	TRBV7-9	TRBD2	TRBJ2-7	.	TGTGCCAGCACCGGGACTAGCGGGAGTAACGAGCAGTACTTC	CASTGTSGSNEQYF
15	TRBV15	.	TRBJ2-1	.	TGTGCCACCAGCAGAGGTGGGGGGAGTCGGGCTGAGCAGTTCTTC	CATSRGGGSRAEQFF
15	TRBV29-1	TRBD2	TRBJ2-3	.	TGCAGCGTTGCGGAACTAGCGGGAATTGCAGATACGCAGTATTTT	CSVAELAGIADTQYF
16	TRBV24-1	TRBD2	TRBJ2-3	.	TGTGCCACCAGTGATTCAGTTAGCGGGAGACCAGATACGCAGTATTTT	CATSDSVSGRPDTQYF
13	TRBV28	TRBD2	TRBJ2-1	few	TGTGCCAGCAGTTTTAGCGGGAGTTCTCTGCAGTTCTTC	CASSFSGSSLQFF